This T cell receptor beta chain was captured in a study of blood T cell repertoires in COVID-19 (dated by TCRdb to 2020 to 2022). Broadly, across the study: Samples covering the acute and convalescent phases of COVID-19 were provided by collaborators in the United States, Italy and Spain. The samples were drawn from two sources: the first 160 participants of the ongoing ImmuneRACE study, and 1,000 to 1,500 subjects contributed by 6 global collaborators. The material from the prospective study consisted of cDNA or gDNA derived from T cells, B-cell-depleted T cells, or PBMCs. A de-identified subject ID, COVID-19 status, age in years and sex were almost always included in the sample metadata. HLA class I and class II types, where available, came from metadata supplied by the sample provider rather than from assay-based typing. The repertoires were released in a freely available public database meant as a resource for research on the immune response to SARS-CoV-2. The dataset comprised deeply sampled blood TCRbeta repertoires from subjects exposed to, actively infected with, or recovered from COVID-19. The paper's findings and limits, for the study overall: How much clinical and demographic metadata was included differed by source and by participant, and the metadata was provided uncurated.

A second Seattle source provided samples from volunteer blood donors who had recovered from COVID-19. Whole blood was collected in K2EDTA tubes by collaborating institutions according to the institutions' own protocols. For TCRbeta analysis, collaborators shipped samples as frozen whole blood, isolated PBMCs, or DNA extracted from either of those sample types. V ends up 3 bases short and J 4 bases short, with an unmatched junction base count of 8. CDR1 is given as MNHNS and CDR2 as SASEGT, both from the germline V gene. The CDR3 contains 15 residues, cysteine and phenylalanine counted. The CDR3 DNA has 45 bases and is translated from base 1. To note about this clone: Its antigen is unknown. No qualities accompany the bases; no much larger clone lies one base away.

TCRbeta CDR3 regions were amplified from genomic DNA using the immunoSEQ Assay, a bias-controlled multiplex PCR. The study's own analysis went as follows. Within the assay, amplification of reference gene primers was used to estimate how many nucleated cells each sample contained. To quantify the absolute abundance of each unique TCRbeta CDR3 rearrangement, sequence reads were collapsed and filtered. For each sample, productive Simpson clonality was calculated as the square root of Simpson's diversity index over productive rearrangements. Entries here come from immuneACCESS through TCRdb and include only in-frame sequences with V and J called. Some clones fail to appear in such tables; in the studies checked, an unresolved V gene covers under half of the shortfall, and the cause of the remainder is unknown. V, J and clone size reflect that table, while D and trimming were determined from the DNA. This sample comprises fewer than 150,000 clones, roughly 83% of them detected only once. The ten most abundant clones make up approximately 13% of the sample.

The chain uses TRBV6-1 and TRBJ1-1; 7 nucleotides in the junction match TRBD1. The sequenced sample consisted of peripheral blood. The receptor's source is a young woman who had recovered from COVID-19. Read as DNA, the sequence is TGTGCCAGCAGTGAGCCCGGGGCAGGGGGCACTGAAGCTTTCTTT. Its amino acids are CASSEPGAGGTEAFF.